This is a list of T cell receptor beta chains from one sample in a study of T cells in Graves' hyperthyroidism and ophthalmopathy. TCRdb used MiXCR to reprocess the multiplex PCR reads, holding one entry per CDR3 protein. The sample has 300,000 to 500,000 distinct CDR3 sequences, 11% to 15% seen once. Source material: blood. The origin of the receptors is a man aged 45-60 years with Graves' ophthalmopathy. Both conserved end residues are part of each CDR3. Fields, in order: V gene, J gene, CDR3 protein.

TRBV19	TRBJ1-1	CASGDRDHTEAFF
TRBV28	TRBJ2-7	CASSLIGPVEQYF
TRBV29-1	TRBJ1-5	CSVGDSGNYQPQHF
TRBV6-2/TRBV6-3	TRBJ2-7	CASRRTPYEQYF
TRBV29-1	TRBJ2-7	CSVEFGSGGRNSYEQYF
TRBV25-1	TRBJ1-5	CASSAQGGTDQPQHF
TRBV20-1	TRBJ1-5	CSARVPDRQPQHF
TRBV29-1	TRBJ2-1	CSVATSGVNEQFF
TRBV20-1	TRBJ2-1	CSARGRTSGSERPRISYNEQFF
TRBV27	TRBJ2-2	CASSPPVSGELFF
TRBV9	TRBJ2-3	CASSAMTVSRDTQYF
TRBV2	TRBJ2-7	CASSGDRSSYEQYF
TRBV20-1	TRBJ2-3	CSASLAPNTQYF
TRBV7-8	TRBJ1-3	CASSLTPGGNTIYF
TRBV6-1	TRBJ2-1	CASVLRNRGNEQFF
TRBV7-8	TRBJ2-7	CASSLSAQGPYEQYF
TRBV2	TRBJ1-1	CVYHRDRNTEAFF
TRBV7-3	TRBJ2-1	CASSFSGRWNNEQFF
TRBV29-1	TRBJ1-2	CSVSGRRDGYTF
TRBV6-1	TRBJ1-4	CASRAGQGAGKLFF
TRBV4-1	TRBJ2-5	CASNKKWQIQETQYF
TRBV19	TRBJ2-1	CASKPGQGSSSYNEQFF
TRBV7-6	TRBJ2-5	CASSARTGAQETQYF
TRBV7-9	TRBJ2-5	CASSLAGGLTRGKTQYF
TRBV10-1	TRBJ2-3	CASKGQRPTDTQYF
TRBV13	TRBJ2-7	CASSPSAGDYEQYF
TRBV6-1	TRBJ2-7	CASSVTGNRAYEQYF
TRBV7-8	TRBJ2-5	CASSGGLAGPKYF
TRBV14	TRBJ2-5	CASSQRGTGWRETQYF
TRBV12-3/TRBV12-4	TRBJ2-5	CASRREVEETQYF
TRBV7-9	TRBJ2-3	CASSESTSTDTQYF
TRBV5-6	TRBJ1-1	CASKRSGRSEAFF
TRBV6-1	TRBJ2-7	CASRKPGLGTYEQYF
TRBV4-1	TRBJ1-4	CASSLSGRVNEKLFF
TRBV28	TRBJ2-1	CASSQPGTGDNEQFF
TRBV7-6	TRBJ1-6	CASSQIRNSPLHF
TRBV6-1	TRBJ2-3	CASSVASGSSAQYF
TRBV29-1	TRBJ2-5	CSVVLGETQYF
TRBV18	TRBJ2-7	CASSPPAGTYEQYF
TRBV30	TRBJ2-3	CASDTSGSTDTQYF
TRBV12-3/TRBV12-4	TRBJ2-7	CASTTTRRGNSYEQYF
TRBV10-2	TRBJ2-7	CASSEAGGPGNEQYF
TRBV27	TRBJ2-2	CASRYLAGETTGELFF
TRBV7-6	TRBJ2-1	CASSLLSTSGADEQFF
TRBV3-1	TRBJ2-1	CASSQVPVGRSYNEQFF
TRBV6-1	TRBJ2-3	CASHRAGVSDTQYF
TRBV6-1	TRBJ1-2	CASSQRQNRIFNYGYTF
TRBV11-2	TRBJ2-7	CASSLERGVEQYF
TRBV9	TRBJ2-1	CASSGPSAGGPNEQFF
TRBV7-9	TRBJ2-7	CASMGGSGPYEQYF
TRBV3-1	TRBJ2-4	CASSYLRDSKNIQYF
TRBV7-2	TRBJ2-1	CASSLLAGAHNEQFF
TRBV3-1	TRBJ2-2	CASGQARTNTGELFF
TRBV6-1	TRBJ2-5	CASSEIVQYF
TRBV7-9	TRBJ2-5	CASSPWTGNETQYF
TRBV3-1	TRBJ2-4	CASSQAGTGGSLAKNIQYF
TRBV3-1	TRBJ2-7	CASSQEYQTSGRYYEQYF
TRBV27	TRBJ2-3	CASKLAGHTDTQYF
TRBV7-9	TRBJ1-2	CASSPPEVVYGYTF
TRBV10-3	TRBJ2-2	CAISESPSGSSGNTGELFF